These T cell receptor beta chains were read from a single sample in a study of shared clonotypes between healthy human individuals. TCRdb keeps only in-frame clones here, not all; method: immunoSEQ multiplex PCR. The repertoire holds roughly 2,000,000 clones, with about 95% as singletons. Sequencing input: naive CD8+ T cells sorted from blood. Source of these receptors: a man younger than 35 in good health. Both conserved end residues are part of each CDR3. A D gene is named only where the DNA matches it firmly. Where a row states a size, it is once, few, many or the class of an expanded clone; other rows omit it.

V: TRBV5-1; J: TRBJ2-1; D: -; size: -; CDR3: CASTAGVDNEQFF; DNA: TGCGCCAGCACCGCAGGAGTTGACAATGAGCAGTTCTTC
V: TRBV11-2; J: TRBJ2-7; D: TRBD2; size: -; CDR3: CASSLVGGSNEQYF; DNA: TGTGCCAGCAGCTTAGTAGGCGGGAGTAACGAGCAGTACTTC
V: TRBV7-8; J: TRBJ2-5; D: -; size: -; CDR3: CASSLPWGSPQTQYF; DNA: TGTGCCAGCAGCTTACCTTGGGGGTCTCCGCAGACCCAGTACTTC
V: TRBV5-1; J: TRBJ2-2; D: -; size: -; CDR3: CASSLTNTGELFF; DNA: TGCGCCAGCAGCTTGACAAATACCGGGGAGCTGTTTTTT
V: TRBV27; J: TRBJ2-7; D: TRBD1; size: -; CDR3: CASRTGTGYEQYF; DNA: TGTGCCAGCAGGACAGGGACAGGCTACGAGCAGTACTTC
V: TRBV9; J: TRBJ2-5; D: TRBD1; size: -; CDR3: CASSDPSGQGQETQYF; DNA: TGTGCCAGCAGCGATCCCTCGGGACAGGGTCAAGAGACCCAGTACTTC
V: TRBV30; J: TRBJ1-4; D: -; size: -; CDR3: CAWSDPYAEKLFF; DNA: TGTGCCTGGAGTGACCCGTATGCTGAAAAACTGTTTTTT
V: TRBV7-6; J: TRBJ1-2; D: TRBD1; size: -; CDR3: CASSPGTDRPYGYTF; DNA: TGTGCCAGCAGCCCCGGGACAGACAGGCCCTATGGCTACACCTTC
V: TRBV7-9; J: TRBJ2-6; D: TRBD1; size: -; CDR3: CASVTGTGGSGANVLTF; DNA: TGTGCCAGCGTCACCGGGACAGGGGGCTCTGGGGCCAACGTCCTGACTTTC
V: TRBV18; J: TRBJ2-7; D: TRBD1; size: -; CDR3: CASSHGQGYEQYF; DNA: TGTGCCAGCTCACACGGACAGGGCTACGAGCAGTACTTC
V: TRBV1; J: TRBJ2-1; D: -; size: -; CDR3: CTSSQVQRTSGHNEQFF; DNA: TGCACCAGCAGCCAAGTCCAAAGGACTAGCGGTCACAATGAGCAGTTCTTC
V: TRBV10-3; J: TRBJ2-7; D: -; size: -; CDR3: CAISSLSYEQYF; DNA: TGTGCCATCAGTTCCCTATCCTACGAGCAGTACTTC
V: TRBV6-5; J: TRBJ2-7; D: -; size: -; CDR3: CASSYSAGDHNYEQYF; DNA: TGTGCCAGCAGTTACTCGGCCGGGGACCATAACTACGAGCAGTACTTC
V: TRBV27; J: TRBJ2-5; D: TRBD1; size: -; CDR3: CASKLSEGTGGAKTQYF; DNA: TGTGCCAGCAAGCTTTCTGAGGGGACAGGGGGCGCGAAGACCCAGTACTTC
V: TRBV9; J: TRBJ2-2; D: TRBD2; size: -; CDR3: CASSGELAANTGELFF; DNA: TGTGCCAGCAGCGGGGAGCTAGCGGCGAACACCGGGGAGCTGTTTTTT
V: TRBV4-1; J: TRBJ2-2; D: -; size: -; CDR3: CASSQDTNTGELFF; DNA: TGCGCCAGCAGCCAAGATACTAACACCGGGGAGCTGTTTTTT
V: TRBV27; J: TRBJ2-7; D: TRBD2; size: -; CDR3: CASRLGTSEFYEQYF; DNA: TGTGCCAGCAGACTCGGGACTAGCGAATTCTACGAGCAGTACTTC
V: TRBV13; J: TRBJ2-7; D: -; size: -; CDR3: CASSLGRGNYEQYF; DNA: TGTGCCAGCAGCTTAGGGCGGGGAAACTACGAGCAGTACTTC
V: TRBV4-2; J: TRBJ2-5; D: TRBD1; size: -; CDR3: CASSQVPGTGEETQYF; DNA: TGTGCCAGCAGCCAAGTTCCCGGGACAGGAGAAGAGACCCAGTACTTC
V: TRBV5-4; J: TRBJ2-1; D: -; size: -; CDR3: CASSQPGQYNEQFF; DNA: TGTGCCAGCAGCCAACCCGGACAATACAATGAGCAGTTCTTC
V: TRBV27; J: TRBJ2-1; D: -; size: -; CDR3: CASSWAPGYHADEQFF; DNA: TGTGCCAGCAGTTGGGCCCCGGGATACCATGCGGATGAGCAGTTCTTC
V: TRBV27; J: TRBJ2-2; D: TRBD1; size: -; CDR3: CASNPGQGLTGELFF; DNA: TGTGCCAGCAATCCGGGACAGGGGTTGACCGGGGAGCTGTTTTTT
V: TRBV30; J: TRBJ2-2; D: -; size: -; CDR3: CAWSVGGAGELFF; DNA: TGTGCCTGGAGTGTAGGGGGAGCCGGGGAGCTGTTTTTT
V: TRBV30; J: TRBJ2-1; D: -; size: -; CDR3: CAWRRPLYNEQFF; DNA: TGTGCCTGGAGGCGGCCCCTCTACAATGAGCAGTTCTTC
V: TRBV7-6; J: TRBJ2-5; D: TRBD2; size: -; CDR3: CASSLNPSGAVETQYF; DNA: TGTGCCAGCAGCTTAAACCCTAGCGGGGCTGTGGAGACCCAGTACTTC
V: TRBV9; J: TRBJ2-3; D: -; size: -; CDR3: CASSASGYGLGLDTQYF; DNA: TGTGCCAGCAGCGCGTCCGGATACGGGCTTGGGTTAGATACGCAGTATTTT
V: TRBV29-1; J: TRBJ2-2; D: -; size: -; CDR3: CSVEEANTGELFF; DNA: TGCAGCGTTGAAGAAGCGAACACCGGGGAGCTGTTTTTT
V: TRBV4-1; J: TRBJ2-2; D: -; size: -; CDR3: CASSYGTSNTGELFF; DNA: TGCGCCAGCAGCTACGGGACATCTAACACCGGGGAGCTGTTTTTT
V: TRBV6-1; J: TRBJ2-7; D: -; size: -; CDR3: CASIAFWVGEQYF; DNA: TGTGCCAGCATTGCCTTTTGGGTCGGCGAGCAGTACTTC
V: TRBV6-6; J: TRBJ2-2; D: -; size: -; CDR3: CASTSPTYNTGELFF; DNA: TGTGCCAGCACCTCACCCACCTATAACACCGGGGAGCTGTTTTTT
V: TRBV11-2; J: TRBJ2-7; D: -; size: -; CDR3: CASSNARVGGYSYEQYF; DNA: TGTGCCAGCAGCAATGCTCGGGTGGGGGGCTACTCCTACGAGCAGTACTTC
V: TRBV27; J: TRBJ2-7; D: -; size: -; CDR3: CASSHRDSYEQYF; DNA: TGTGCCAGCAGTCACCGGGACTCCTACGAGCAGTACTTC
V: TRBV19; J: TRBJ2-7; D: TRBD1; size: -; CDR3: CASSPLKGQGVPYEQYF; DNA: TGTGCCAGTAGTCCACTAAAGGGACAGGGGGTACCCTACGAGCAGTACTTC
V: TRBV7-9; J: TRBJ1-4; D: -; size: -; CDR3: CASSPPGREKLFF; DNA: TGTGCCAGCAGTCCTCCGGGACGTGAAAAACTGTTTTTT
V: TRBV13; J: TRBJ2-3; D: TRBD2; size: -; CDR3: CASSPRVGSGPSTDTQYF; DNA: TGTGCCAGCAGCCCACGGGTGGGTAGCGGGCCGAGCACAGATACGCAGTATTTT
V: TRBV5-6; J: TRBJ2-5; D: TRBD1; size: -; CDR3: CASSWDRDEETQYF; DNA: TGTGCCAGCAGCTGGGACAGGGATGAGGAGACCCAGTACTTC
V: TRBV5-6; J: TRBJ2-7; D: -; size: -; CDR3: CASSLGGVFYEQYF; DNA: TGTGCCAGCAGCCTCGGTGGGGTGTTCTACGAGCAGTACTTC
V: TRBV7-2; J: TRBJ2-3; D: -; size: -; CDR3: CASSLASGSSDTQYF; DNA: TGTGCCAGCAGCTTAGCGAGCGGCTCGTCAGATACGCAGTATTTT
V: TRBV27; J: TRBJ2-7; D: TRBD2; size: -; CDR3: CASSPLMEREGSEQYF; DNA: TGTGCCAGCAGCCCCCTAATGGAGCGGGAGGGAAGCGAGCAGTACTTC
V: TRBV7-2; J: TRBJ2-5; D: TRBD1; size: -; CDR3: CASSLGAQGEETQYF; DNA: TGTGCCAGCAGCTTAGGCGCACAGGGGGAAGAGACCCAGTACTTC
V: TRBV5-6; J: TRBJ2-7; D: TRBD2; size: -; CDR3: CASSFSGLASYEQYF; DNA: TGTGCCAGCAGCTTCTCGGGACTAGCCTCCTACGAGCAGTACTTC
V: TRBV6-5; J: TRBJ1-6; D: -; size: -; CDR3: CASSYGIGSPLHF; DNA: TGTGCCAGCAGTTACGGTATAGGGTCACCCCTCCACTTT
V: TRBV7-6; J: TRBJ2-5; D: -; size: -; CDR3: CASSPLTSLETQYF; DNA: TGTGCCAGCAGCCCTCTGACTAGTCTAGAGACCCAGTACTTC
V: TRBV6-1; J: TRBJ2-7; D: TRBD1; size: -; CDR3: CASSGGEGQGRHEQYF; DNA: TGTGCCAGCAGTGGAGGGGAAGGACAGGGGAGGCACGAGCAGTACTTC
V: TRBV18; J: TRBJ1-4; D: -; size: -; CDR3: CASSPRDGGNEKLFF; DNA: TGTGCCAGCTCACCAAGGGACGGAGGAAATGAAAAACTGTTTTTT
V: TRBV10-3; J: TRBJ2-7; D: -; size: -; CDR3: CAISETTQGYEQYF; DNA: TGTGCCATCAGTGAGACCACACAGGGTTACGAGCAGTACTTC
V: TRBV2; J: TRBJ1-5; D: -; size: once; CDR3: CASSEAFHGGGNQPQHF; DNA: TGTGCCAGCAGTGAAGCGTTTCATGGGGGTGGCAATCAGCCCCAGCATTTT
V: TRBV5-1; J: TRBJ1-2; D: -; size: -; CDR3: CASSGQGSNYGYTF; DNA: TGCGCCAGCAGCGGACAAGGCTCTAACTATGGCTACACCTTC
V: TRBV4-3; J: TRBJ2-1; D: TRBD2; size: -; CDR3: CASSPSLAGGPYNEQFF; DNA: TGCGCCAGCAGCCCCTCGTTAGCGGGAGGTCCCTACAATGAGCAGTTCTTC
V: TRBV2; J: TRBJ2-2; D: TRBD1; size: -; CDR3: CASSPGTANTGELFF; DNA: TGTGCCAGCAGCCCCGGGACAGCGAACACCGGGGAGCTGTTTTTT
V: TRBV4-1; J: TRBJ2-7; D: -; size: -; CDR3: CASSHVSSVEQYF; DNA: TGCGCCAGCAGCCACGTTAGTAGCGTCGAGCAGTACTTC
V: TRBV4-3; J: TRBJ1-1; D: TRBD1; size: once; CDR3: CASSQDLTGDEAFF; DNA: TGCGCCAGCAGCCAAGATCTCACAGGGGATGAAGCTTTCTTT